A single sample is the source of the 13 T cell receptor beta chains below, sequenced in a study of molecular identifiers for immune sequencing clone quantification listed by TCRdb under 2018. The protocol used for the library was PCR. The run used an Illumina HiSeq 4000. TCRdb reprocessed the public reads (quality trimming at Q25 with fastp, clone calling with MiXCR) and kept in-frame beta chains. Rows matching on CDR3 protein sequence are summarized as one entry with the most common DNA and genes. For this sample the table gives around 460,000 distinct CDR3 sequences, of which around a fifth were detected only once. The ten biggest clones cover about 0.8% of the sample. Specimen: naive CD8+ T cells from blood, with Jurkat cell RNA spiked in. The sample's cell subset or site label is to be understood as: FACS-sorted CD8+CD4-CCR7+CD45RA+ naive T cells. The receptors here all came from a human donor in good health. Some libraries in this study had Jurkat cell RNA spiked in.

The CDR3 bases are TGTGCCAGCTCAAATCACGGGTCAAAGGGCTACGAGCAGTACTTC. It translates to CASSNHGSKGYEQYF. The chain uses TRBV7-2 and TRBJ2-7; D unclear. This CDR3 is 15 amino acids long. V gave up 8 bases and J gave up 3 bases, with 20 bases separating them. CDR1 and CDR2 from the germline V gene are SGHTA and FQGNSA.

This rearrangement joins TRBV27 to TRBJ2-5; TRBD1 aligns across 11 bases. The CDR3 covers 18 residues. Germline V CDR1 and CDR2: MNHEY, SMNVEV (reference sequence). Trimming at V came to 4 bases and at J to 0 bases, leaving 10 bases not matched to a gene. The CDR3 region is CASSSIGQGAPYQETQYF. In nucleotides, the CDR3 is TGTGCCAGCAGTTCCATCGGACAGGGGGCTCCGTACCAAGAGACCCAGTACTTC.

This clonotype was counted at least ten times. The CDR3 sequence: CASSLGSGSSYEQYF. The DNA of the CDR3 is TGTGCCAGCAGTTTGGGGTCCGGAAGCTCCTACGAGCAGTACTTC. The V gene is TRBV27, the J gene TRBJ2-7; unclear D gene. The CDR3 has 15 amino acids. Per the germline V gene, CDR1 is MNHEY and CDR2 is SMNVEV (reference sequence). Deletions cut 3 bases from V and 0 bases from J, with 12 bases between.

In its sample, this clonotype was seen many times. The rearrangement links TRBV14 to TRBJ2-7, with D tentatively TRBD2 (5 bases). Germline CDR1 is SGHDN and CDR2 is FVKESK. The CDR3 extends over 15 amino acids. The V end lost 1 base, the J end lost 5 bases, and 15 bases lay between the germline ends. CDR3 in amino acids: CASSQVFGVTHEQYF. The CDR3 DNA reads as TGTGCCAGCAGCCAAGTTTTCGGGGTCACCCACGAGCAGTACTTC.

As regards this clonotype: It may be a read error: a sequence one base away is much more abundant. Here the CDR3 DNA reads TGTGCCAGCAGTTTTTCCCGACAGACAGTACAAGAGACCCGGTACTTC. Translated: CASSFSRQTVQETRYF. The V gene is TRBV28, the J gene TRBJ2-5; the D gene is possibly TRBD1 (5 bases). This CDR3 has 16 residues. Germline assignment: CDR1 MDHEN and CDR2 SYDVKM.

Details on this clonotype: A much larger clone differs from this one at a single base, so this may be a read error. This chain uses TRBV20-1 with TRBJ2-7, with a weak D call TRBD1 (6 bases). Germline V gene lookup returns CDR1 DFQATT and CDR2 SNEGSKA (reference sequence). This CDR3 region has 14 residues. Here the CDR3 DNA reads TGCGGTGCTAGTAGAGGCAGGGGATCCTACGAGCAGTACTTC. Translating gives CGASRGRGSYEQYF.

The sample holds a few counts of this clonotype. The chain links TRBV18 to TRBJ1-1; D might be TRBD1 (5 bases). The germline gives CDR1 KGHSH, CDR2 LQKENI. The CDR3 is 17 residues long. V was trimmed by 6 bases and J by 0 bases, leaving 20 bases between them. CDR3 sequence (DNA): TGTGCCAGCTCTACGAGCGAGGGGAGGGCCATGAACACTGAAGCTTTCTTT. This codes for CASSTSEGRAMNTEAFF.

This rearrangement joins TRBV3-1 to TRBJ2-5; 7 nucleotides align to TRBD2. Germline V gene lookup returns CDR1 LGHDT and CDR2 YNNKEL (reference sequence). Trimming at V came to 0 bases and at J to 10 bases, leaving 14 bases not matched to a gene. The CDR3 spans 16 residues. CDR3 in amino acids: CASSQDRGLAVGDQYF. In DNA form, the CDR3 reads TGTGCCAGCAGCCAAGATCGAGGGCTAGCGGTAGGGGACCAGTACTTC.

This clonotype came up a few times. This chain connects TRBV5-6 to TRBJ1-1, with unresolved D. Germline assignment: CDR1 SGHDT and CDR2 YYEEEE. The CDR3 length is 12 residues. Between the trimmed V and J ends, which lost 0 bases and 7 bases, there was a span of 7 bases. The CDR3 protein is CASSLGAGEAFF. The CDR3 coding sequence is TGTGCCAGCAGCTTGGGGGCAGGTGAAGCTTTCTTT.

This clonotype showed up many times. The rearrangement joins TRBV7-9 to TRBJ1-5; no firm D call. The CDR3 extends over 12 amino acids. Germline CDR1 and CDR2: SEHNR and FQNEAQ (reference sequence). Trimming removed 4 bases from V and 4 bases from J, with 5 bases in between. The CDR3 sequence is CASSSANQPQHF. The CDR3 DNA sequence: TGTGCCAGCAGCTCGGCAAATCAGCCCCAGCATTTT.

The chain employs TRBV7-9 and TRBJ1-6; 8 bases map to TRBD1. Germline loops: CDR1 SEHNR, CDR2 FQNEAQ (reference sequence). This CDR3 is 16 amino acids long. The J segment lost 6 bases and the V segment lost 5 bases, leaving 9 bases of the junction unmatched. DNA for the CDR3: TGTGCCAGCAGCCCTTTGGGGACAGGTTCTAATTCACCCCTCCACTTT. This encodes CASSPLGTGSNSPLHF.

This chain links TRBV30 with TRBJ1-4; D perhaps matches TRBD1 (5 bases). V shed 2 bases and J shed 8 bases, with 12 bases lying between them. Looked up from germline, CDR1 is GTSNPN and CDR2 is SVGIG (reference sequence). This CDR3 region has 13 residues. CDR3 in amino acids: CAWSIVRGEKLFF. The CDR3 DNA follows: TGTGCCTGGAGTATAGTAAGGGGAGAAAAACTGTTTTTT.

The chain carries TRBV24-1 and TRBJ2-2; D unresolved. Germline CDR1 and CDR2: KGHDR and SFDVKD. Trimming cost V 1 base and J 2 bases, with 4 bases left between them. The CDR3 is 14 amino acids. CDR3 residues: CATSDFKNTGELFF. The CDR3 coding sequence is TGTGCCACCAGTGATTTTAAAAACACCGGGGAGCTGTTTTTT.